The 5 T cell receptor beta chains listed next were all sequenced from one sample in a study of T cells in Graves' hyperthyroidism and ophthalmopathy (dated by TCRdb to between 2018 and 2021). The library was built by means of multiplex PCR. Instrument used: Illumina HiSeq 2000. The TCR beta CDR3 regions were amplified from the RNA transcripts. For the first round of RT-PCR on the TCR CDR3, the HTBI primer set was used together with the Qiagen OneStep RT-PCR kit. TCRdb's own reprocessing of the public reads used fastp at Q25 and MiXCR and kept productive beta chains. Rows with a matching CDR3 protein are joined into one entry that keeps the most common DNA and genes. This sample comprises 350,000 or so distinct CDR3 sequences, 15% to 20% of them detected only once. The ten largest account for roughly a sixth of the sample. The sequenced sample consisted of blood. The receptor source for this set is a woman in her thirties or forties with Graves' ophthalmopathy.

In its sample, this clonotype was seen many times. The chain joins TRBV20-1 to TRBJ1-5, with 8 bases fitting TRBD1. The CDR3 spans 15 residues. Germline V gene sequence: CDR1 DFQATT, CDR2 SNEGSKA (reference sequence). J lost 0 bases, V lost 6 bases, and 7 bases had no gene match. CDR3 loop: CSARPDRDSNQPQHF. The CDR3 region has the DNA TGCAGTGCACGCCCGGACAGGGATAGCAATCAGCCCCAGCATTTT.

This clonotype was seen at least ten times. The chain links TRBV20-1 to TRBJ2-2; 13 bases agree with TRBD2. This CDR3 is built from 15 residues. V lost 5 bases and J lost 3; bases outside the gene matches: 3. Germline assignment: CDR1 DFQATT and CDR2 SNEGSKA (reference sequence). The CDR3 nucleotides read TGCAGTGCTCGACTAGCGGGAGGATACACCGGGGAGCTGTTTTTT. Protein: CSARLAGGYTGELFF.

This clonotype has a count of ten or more. The rearrangement links TRBV11-2 to TRBJ1-1; no definite D call. V shed 1 base and J shed 1 base, with 7 bases lying between them. Germline V CDR1 and CDR2: SGHAT, FQNNGV. This CDR3 has 14 residues. The CDR3 DNA is TGTGCCAGCAGCTTAGGTACATGGAACACTGAAGCTTTCTTT. Translated: CASSLGTWNTEAFF.

This clonotype was recorded only once. This chain connects TRBV28 to TRBJ1-6; 9 bases align to TRBD1. Trimming at V came to 5 bases and at J to 9 bases, leaving 17 bases not matched to a gene. Germline CDR1 reads MDHEN; CDR2 reads SYDVKM. CDR3 length equals 18 residues. The CDR3 loop is CASSGQGRFTYGGSPLHF. The DNA of the CDR3 is TGTGCCAGCAGTGGACAGGGGAGGTTTACGTATGGTGGTTCACCCCTCCACTTT.

This clonotype showed up many times. The rearrangement uses TRBV7-6 and TRBJ1-3; D is possibly TRBD1 (5 bases). From germline, CDR1 is SGHVS and CDR2 FNYEAQ. CDR3 length: 17 residues. Trimming stripped 1 base from V and 0 bases from J, with 13 bases between. The CDR3 spells CASSLDLPGSSGNTIYF. The DNA for the CDR3 is TGTGCCAGCAGCTTAGACCTTCCAGGGAGCTCTGGAAACACCATATATTTT.